These T cell receptor beta chains were read from a single sample in a study of identical twins. TCRdb passed the 5' RACE reads through MiXCR, listing each CDR3 protein once. The table includes about 450,000 distinct CDR3 sequences, about 18% detected once. Sample: naive T cells sorted from blood. These receptors came from a man aged 45-65 years in good health. Both conserved end residues are part of each CDR3.

v_gene	j_gene	CDR3aa
TRBV2	TRBJ2-7	CASGEGELGYEQYF
TRBV6-5	TRBJ1-3	CASSSLGVGVGNTIYF
TRBV15	TRBJ2-7	CATSRGPGYEQYF
TRBV12-3/TRBV12-4	TRBJ2-1	CASRRTYEQFF
TRBV9	TRBJ2-2	CASSDEQGARGTGELFF
TRBV7-6	TRBJ2-2	CASSFWNDWRTGELFF
TRBV25-1	TRBJ1-3	CASRASVNSGNTIYF
TRBV2	TRBJ2-7	CASNGGQVSYEQYF
TRBV4-3	TRBJ2-3	CASSQEFDTTDTQYF
TRBV5-1	TRBJ2-3	CASSLSAGVTDTQYF
TRBV5-1	TRBJ2-7	CASNPAGLAVIYEQYF
TRBV29-1	TRBJ2-7	CSVVPWTGPYEQYF